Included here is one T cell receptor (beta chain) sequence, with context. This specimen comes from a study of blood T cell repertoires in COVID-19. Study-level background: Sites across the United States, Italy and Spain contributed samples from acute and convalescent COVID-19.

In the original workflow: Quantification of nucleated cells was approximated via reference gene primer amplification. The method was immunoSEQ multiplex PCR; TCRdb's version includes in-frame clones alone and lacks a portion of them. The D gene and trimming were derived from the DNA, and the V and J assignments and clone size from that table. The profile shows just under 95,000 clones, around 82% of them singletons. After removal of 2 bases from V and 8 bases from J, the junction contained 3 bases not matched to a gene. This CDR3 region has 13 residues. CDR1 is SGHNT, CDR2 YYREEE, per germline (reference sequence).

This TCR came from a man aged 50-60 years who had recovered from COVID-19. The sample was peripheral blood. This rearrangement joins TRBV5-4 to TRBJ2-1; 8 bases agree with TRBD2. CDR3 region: CASSFPGGHEQFF. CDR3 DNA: TGTGCCAGCAGCTTCCCGGGGGGGCATGAGCAGTTCTTC.